A single sample is the source of the 32 T cell receptor beta chains below, sequenced in a study of long-term antiretroviral therapy in people with HIV (dated by TCRdb to between 2021 and 2024). Sequencing of the TRB variable region was done with the immunoSEQ hsTCRB v3.0 assay at survey level resolution. As stored in TCRdb, this immuneACCESS dataset retains in-frame rearrangements with V and J assigned. A fraction of the clones does not appear; measured against another copy, unresolved V genes explain less than half of the discrepancy, and the remainder lacks a known reason. The sample data list about 16,000 clones, and about 80% of these were observed just once. The top ten clonotypes cover about 15% of the sample. This specimen was unsorted PBMCs, taken 1.5 years before starting antiretroviral therapy. Every receptor here comes from a woman between 45 and 60 years old with HIV.

This rearrangement joins TRBV7-2 to TRBJ2-1; 12 bases match TRBD2. Losses at the gene ends were 2 bases for V and 10 bases for J; bases not matched to a gene: 9. Germline loops: CDR1 SGHTA, CDR2 FQGNSA. CDR3 length equals 16 residues. DNA for the CDR3: TGTGCCAGCAGCTTAACCCCGACTAGCGGGGGAAAAGAGCAGTTCTTC. It specifies CASSLTPTSGGKEQFF.

The chain uses TRBV30 and TRBJ1-1, with D possibly matching TRBD1 (5 bases). CDR1 and CDR2 (germline): GTSNPN, SVGIG (reference sequence). V lost 0 bases to trimming and J lost 9 bases, with 8 bases between them. The CDR3 spans 11 residues. The CDR3 protein is CAWSVQDKAFF. For the CDR3, the DNA is TGTGCCTGGAGTGTACAGGATAAAGCTTTCTTT.

The chain uses TRBV19 and TRBJ2-3; 10 bases line up with TRBD1. Trimming at V came to 9 bases and at J to 4 bases, leaving 10 bases not matched to a gene. The length of the CDR3 is 15 residues. The germline CDR1 and CDR2 sequences are LNHDA and SQIVND (reference sequence). DNA for the CDR3: TGTGCCAGCAGCCGCGGGACAGGGGCAGCAGATACGCAGTATTTT. As protein: CASSRGTGAADTQYF.

This clone has just one count. This sequence joins TRBV5-1 and TRBJ2-2; 8 bases map to TRBD2. This CDR3 has 17 amino acids. The germline V gene has CDR1 SGHRS and CDR2 YFSETQ. Losses at the gene ends were 2 bases for V and 3 bases for J; bases not matched to a gene: 9. CDR3 protein: CASSLLAGTRDTGELFF. As DNA, the CDR3 is TGCGCCAGCAGCTTACTTGCAGGGACTAGGGACACCGGGGAGCTGTTTTTT.

This rearrangement joins TRBV7-9 to TRBJ2-5, with D possibly TRBD2 on 6 matching bases. CDR1 and CDR2 from the germline V gene are SEHNR and FQNEAQ (reference sequence). V was shortened by 4 bases and J by 2 bases, with 20 bases between the two germline ends. The CDR3 loop spans 17 amino acids. The CDR3 sequence is CASSSTEGFRAQETQYF. The CDR3, as DNA: TGTGCCAGCAGCTCCACGGAGGGGTTTCGGGCACAAGAGACCCAGTACTTC.

This clone has a handful of counts. V is TRBV10-3 and J is TRBJ1-2, with D maybe TRBD1 (5 bases). This CDR3 has 11 residues. Looked up from germline, CDR1 is ENHRY and CDR2 is SYGVKD. V dropped 8 bases and J dropped 3 bases, with 7 bases sitting between them. In nucleotides, the CDR3 is TGTGCCATCGGGACGGACTATGGCTACACCTTC. Its protein is CAIGTDYGYTF.

The chain is built from TRBV18 and TRBJ1-4, with a tentative D call TRBD1 (5 bases). CDR3 length: 15 amino acids. The V gene lost 8 bases and the J gene lost 5 bases, with 18 bases spanning the gap. Looked up from germline, CDR1 is KGHSH and CDR2 is LQKENI. The CDR3 loop reads CASAMAGTRNEKLFF. The CDR3 bases are TGTGCCAGCGCAATGGCCGGGACTCGAAATGAAAAACTGTTTTTT.

This clone was seen a single time. The V gene is TRBV10-2, the J gene TRBJ2-2, with D possibly being TRBD1 or TRBD2 (6 bases each). The CDR3 runs 13 residues. V shed 6 bases and J shed 3 bases, with 8 bases lying between them. In germline, CDR1 is WSHSY, CDR2 SAAADI. The CDR3 loop reads CASRRGDTGELFF. The CDR3, as DNA: TGCGCCAGCAGGAGGGGGGACACCGGGGAGCTGTTTTTT.

The chain combines TRBV27 with TRBJ2-7; 9 bases align to TRBD1. In germline, CDR1 is MNHEY, CDR2 SMNVEV (reference sequence). CDR3 length equals 14 residues. V shed 5 bases, J shed 3 bases, and the junction held 5 bases outside the gene matches. The CDR3 sequence is CASSTGGALYEQYF. The CDR3, as DNA: TGTGCCAGCAGTACAGGGGGCGCCCTCTACGAGCAGTACTTC.

This clone was counted only a few times. The V call is TRBV7-9, the J call TRBJ2-3; 9 bases align to TRBD2. The CDR3 has 16 amino acids. Germline-derived CDR1 and CDR2 are SEHNR and FQNEAQ (reference sequence). Germline trimming cut 1 base from V and 2 bases from J; bases unmatched to any gene: 4. The CDR3 is CASSLGGGGATDTQYF. The CDR3 bases are TGTGCCAGCAGCTTAGGCGGCGGGGGGGCCACAGATACGCAGTATTTT.

J is TRBJ1-1 and V is TRBV2; TRBD1 might be the D (5 bases). The CDR3 is made up of 12 amino acids. The V end was cut by 7 bases, the J end by 10 bases, with 16 bases between. Germline V CDR1 and CDR2: SNHLY, FYNNEI. The DNA for the CDR3 is TGTGCCAGCACCACGCTGGACGGGGGAGCTTTCTTT. Its protein is CASTTLDGGAFF.

CDR3 protein: CASSLELATNEKLFF. The DNA of the CDR3 is TGTGCCAGCAGCTTAGAACTTGCAACTAATGAAAAACTGTTTTTT. V and J are TRBV7-3 and TRBJ1-4; D gene ambiguous. Trimming stripped 2 bases from V and 0 bases from J, with 7 bases between. Germline CDR1 is SGHTA and CDR2 is FQGTGA. The CDR3 has 15 residues.

This sequence joins TRBV4-1 and TRBJ1-2, with D uncertain. Trimming took 5 bases from V and 0 from J, leaving 7 bases between them. The CDR3 is 13 residues long. In germline, CDR1 is MGHRA, CDR2 YSYEKL. CDR3 region: CASSSTTNYGYTF. The CDR3 bases are TGCGCCAGCAGCTCCACTACTAACTATGGCTACACCTTC.

V usage is TRBV7-2 and J usage is TRBJ2-2; weak D call: TRBD1 (5 bases). Germline CDR1 SGHTA, CDR2 FQGNSA. CDR3 length equals 14 residues. V was cut by 9 bases and J by 7 bases, with 18 bases left in between. The CDR3 region has the DNA TGTGCCAGACCCCGGCCAGGGCAGGTCGGGGAGCTGTTTTTT. Its protein is CARPRPGQVGELFF.

The V gene is TRBV30, the J gene TRBJ2-7; D is possibly TRBD1 (6 bases). The CDR3 is 13 amino acids. Trimming cost V 7 bases and J 1 base, with 14 bases left between them. Germline-derived CDR1 and CDR2 are GTSNPN and SVGIG (reference sequence). CDR3 protein: CALTGPPSYEQYF. The CDR3 DNA reads as TGTGCCTTGACAGGCCCACCATCCTACGAGCAGTACTTC.

This rearrangement joins TRBV4-1 to TRBJ2-7, with D perhaps TRBD2 (5 bases). The CDR3 contains 16 residues. V lost 1 base, J lost 2 bases, and 15 bases lay in between. Germline values: CDR1 MGHRA, CDR2 YSYEKL. CDR3 residues: CASSQVAAENPYEQYV. CDR3 coding DNA: TGCGCCAGCAGCCAAGTTGCAGCGGAGAATCCCTACGAGCAGTACGTC.

V usage is TRBV27 and J usage is TRBJ1-4; D perhaps matches TRBD1 (5 bases). This CDR3 has 13 residues. V gave up 7 bases and J gave up 11 bases, with 17 bases separating them. CDR1 MNHEY and CDR2 SMNVEV come from the germline V gene (reference sequence). Written as DNA, the CDR3 is TGTGCCAGCAAGGGGACTCAGTCGAGCAAACTGTTTTTT. Encoded protein: CASKGTQSSKLFF.

The rearrangement uses TRBV5-1 and TRBJ1-2, with TRBD1 matching over 7 bases. CDR3 size: 14 residues. V lost 6 bases, J lost 4 bases, and 9 bases stayed unmatched. Germline V gene data show CDR1 as SGHRS and CDR2 as YFSETQ. The CDR3 spells CASTPLQGSYGYTF. The CDR3 DNA is TGCGCCAGCACCCCTTTACAGGGGAGCTATGGCTACACCTTC.

This chain links TRBV9 with TRBJ1-3; D is unresolved. V was shortened by 5 bases and J by 2 bases, with 14 bases between the two germline ends. This CDR3 spans 15 amino acids. The germline V gene encodes CDR1 SGDLS and CDR2 YYNGEE. The CDR3 is CASSREAHTGNTIYF. The CDR3 DNA follows: TGTGCCAGCAGTCGGGAGGCACACACTGGAAACACCATATATTTT.

The V and J genes are TRBV12-5 and TRBJ2-1; the match to TRBD1 covers 7 bases. CDR1 is LGHNT and CDR2 is FRNRAP in the germline V gene. The length of the CDR3 is 14 residues. With 2 bases clipped from V and 7 bases from J, the junction kept 5 bases outside the gene matches. The CDR3 loop reads CASGLMGQLNEQFF. The CDR3 DNA is TGTGCTAGTGGTTTGATGGGACAGTTAAATGAGCAGTTCTTC.

With respect to this clone: The junction and the germline gene differ at one end; a read error may be behind it. The chain links TRBV7-2 to TRBJ1-1; TRBD1 might be the D (5 bases). Looked up from germline, CDR1 is SGHTA and CDR2 is FQGNSA. This CDR3 has 15 residues. The CDR3 bases are TGTGCCAGCACCTTAGGGAGGTCACGGGGGACTGAAGCTTTCTTT. Amino acids: CASTLGRSRGTEAFF.

This clone was counted once. The chain recombines TRBV7-2 with TRBJ1-2; D may be TRBD1 (6 bases). The CDR3 sequence is 15 residues long. V lost 0 bases to trimming and J lost 4 bases, with 12 bases between them. The germline V gene has CDR1 SGHTA and CDR2 FQGNSA. CDR3 nucleotides: TGTGCCAGCAGCTTAGCGGGGGGCCACGTCTATGGCTACACCTTC. Translating it yields CASSLAGGHVYGYTF.

The chain has TRBV30 and TRBJ1-2; weak D call: TRBD1 (6 bases). Germline V gene data show CDR1 as GTSNPN and CDR2 as SVGIG (reference sequence). The V gene lost 4 bases and the J gene lost 4 bases, with 16 bases spanning the gap. The CDR3 extends over 14 amino acids. DNA for the CDR3: TGTGCCTGGACCGCACGGGGGGCAGGCTATGGCTACACCTTC. This translates into CAWTARGAGYGYTF.

V and J are TRBV10-3 and TRBJ2-5; D may be TRBD2 (5 bases). The V end lost 6 bases, the J end lost 3 bases, and 8 bases lay between the germline ends. The CDR3 totals 12 residues. Germline V gene lookup returns CDR1 ENHRY and CDR2 SYGVKD. The CDR3 DNA reads as TGTGCCATCAGGGGAGAAAAAGAGACCCAGTACTTC. This encodes CAIRGEKETQYF.

This clone came up once. The CDR3 sequence is CASSLEQTYNSPLHF. CDR3 DNA: TGCGCCAGCAGCTTGGAACAGACCTATAATTCACCCCTCCACTTT. The rearrangement joins TRBV5-1 to TRBJ1-6; no reliable D call. The CDR3 loop spans 15 amino acids. CDR1 is SGHRS, CDR2 YFSETQ, per germline. Trimming took 0 bases from V and 2 from J, leaving 6 bases between them.

Relative to its sample, this clone is medium-sized (0.01 to 0.1%). The chain uses TRBV2 and TRBJ2-2; TRBD1 matches at 8 bases. From germline, CDR1 is SNHLY and CDR2 FYNNEI. Trimming cost V 1 base and J 6 bases; bases outside gene matches: 1. The CDR3 has 14 residues. CDR3 protein: CASSEGQGPGELFF. The DNA of the CDR3 is TGTGCCAGCAGTGAAGGACAGGGGCCCGGGGAGCTGTTTTTT.

The V gene is TRBV12-5, the J gene TRBJ2-3, with 10 bases lining up with TRBD2. The CDR3 spans 18 residues. CDR1 LGHNT and CDR2 FRNRAP come from the germline V gene. V trimming: 1 base; J trimming: 4 bases; junction bases outside the gene matches: 11. The CDR3 protein is CASGLAFSSGGAADTQYF. CDR3 in DNA: TGTGCTAGTGGTTTGGCCTTCTCCAGCGGGGGGGCCGCAGATACGCAGTATTTT. Drawing the rest from reference TRBV12-5 and TRBJ2-3, the complete variable domain is DARVTQTPRHKVTEMGQEVTMRCQPILGHNTVFWYRQTMMQGLELLAYFRNRAPLDDSGMPKDRFSAEMPDATLATLKIQPSEPRDSAVYFCASGLAFSSGGAADTQYFGPGTRLTVL.

The chain couples TRBV19 to TRBJ1-1; no reliable D call. This CDR3 comprises 12 residues. Germline loops: CDR1 LNHDA, CDR2 SQIVND (reference sequence). The V gene lost 8 bases and the J gene lost 0 bases, with 7 bases spanning the gap. CDR3: CASGRMNTEAFF. CDR3 nucleotides: TGTGCCAGTGGACGGATGAACACTGAAGCTTTCTTT.

This clone was detected only a few times. The J gene is TRBJ1-3, the V gene TRBV5-6, with 8 bases fitting TRBD1. Germline V gives CDR1 SGHDT, CDR2 YYEEEE. The CDR3 length is 12 residues. With 5 bases clipped from V and 8 bases from J, the junction kept 3 bases outside the gene matches. DNA for the CDR3: TGTGCCAGCAGACAGGGGGAAGACACCATATATTTT. It is translated as CASRQGEDTIYF. Full variable domain (rest looked up from reference TRBV5-6 and TRBJ1-3): DAGVTQSPTHLIKTRGQQVTLRCSPKSGHDTVSWYQQALGQGPQFIFQYYEEEERQRGNFPDRFSGHQFPNYSSELNVNALLLGDSALYLCASRQGEDTIYFGEGSWLTVV.

The V gene is TRBV2, the J gene TRBJ1-2, with D unclear. CDR1 is SNHLY, CDR2 FYNNEI, per germline. V was clipped by 2 bases and J by 5 bases, with 9 bases between them. This CDR3 has 13 amino acids. CDR3 nucleotide sequence: TGTGCCAGCAGTGAACCCGGGAGGTATGGCTACACCTTC. This encodes CASSEPGRYGYTF.

The J gene is TRBJ1-1, the V gene TRBV19; 7 bases map to TRBD1. The CDR3 length is 14 residues. The J segment lost 6 bases and the V segment lost 6 bases, leaving 10 bases of the junction unmatched. CDR1 and CDR2 from the germline V gene are LNHDA and SQIVND (reference sequence). CDR3 sequence reads: CASRPGTASPEAFF. The CDR3 DNA sequence: TGTGCCAGTAGACCCGGGACAGCATCCCCTGAAGCTTTCTTT.

By share, this clone ranks as medium-sized (0.01 to 0.1%). The CDR3 sequence is CASSAYLSADYGYTF. The CDR3 DNA sequence: TGTGCCAGCAGCGCCTACCTCAGTGCGGACTATGGCTACACCTTC. The genes are TRBV9 and TRBJ1-2, with D unresolved. The germline V and J ends were trimmed by 3 bases and 3 bases, with 15 bases remaining between them. The CDR3 has 15 residues. The germline CDR1 and CDR2 sequences are SGDLS and YYNGEE.